This TCR beta chain was captured by sequencing in a study of T-cell memory formation after mild COVID-19. Each CDR3 protein is one row after TCRdb ran MiXCR on the 5' RACE reads. Counted here are 350,000 to 500,000 distinct CDR3 sequences, more than 20% occurring once; the ten biggest clones make up less than 15%. The ends were cut back, 5 bases at V and 2 bases at J, with 19 bases in the middle. The CDR3 spans 16 residues. Germline V gives CDR1 SEHNR, CDR2 FQNEAQ (reference sequence). The source is an adult woman who had mild COVID-19 (a few samples of this study predate the infection). Cell type and time point are not known. The sample was PBMCs or a T cell subset sorted from them (not recorded which). The rearrangement uses TRBV7-9 and TRBJ2-7, with D perhaps given as TRBD1 or TRBD2 (5 bases each). The CDR3 sequence is CASSRLEGTEPYEQYF. Here the CDR3 DNA reads TGTGCCAGCAGCCGCTTAGAGGGGACGGAACCCTACGAGCAGTACTTC.